One sample yielded the 23 T cell receptor beta chains listed below, sequenced in a study of blood T cell repertoires in COVID-19. The method was immunoSEQ multiplex PCR; TCRdb's version includes in-frame clones alone and lacks a portion of them. The sample consists of approximately 110,000 clones, approximately 85% of them appearing once. Sequencing was done on a sample of peripheral blood. The receptors were gathered from a woman of 80 years or more with COVID-19, enrolled during active disease.

The chain carries TRBV4-3 and TRBJ1-1; D may be TRBD1 (5 bases). Per the germline V gene, CDR1 is LGHNA and CDR2 is YSLEER. Deletions cut 4 bases from V and 4 bases from J, with 16 bases between. The CDR3 loop spans 15 amino acids. The DNA for the CDR3 is TGCGCCAGCAGCCGAGAGCTGTCAGGGTTCACTGAAGCTTTCTTT. It specifies CASSRELSGFTEAFF.

CDR3 nucleotides: TGTGCCAGCAGTGAAGGTCCCGGGGACTACGAGCAGTACTTC. Protein: CASSEGPGDYEQYF. V is TRBV6-1 and J is TRBJ2-7, with a weak D call TRBD2 (5 bases). This CDR3 is built from 14 residues. The V gene lost 1 base and the J gene lost 3 bases, with 10 bases spanning the gap. Germline assignment: CDR1 MNHNS and CDR2 SASEGT.

As for this clone: Other DNA sequences from this sample encode an identical CDR3 as well. V and J are TRBV19 and TRBJ2-3; the D gene is possibly TRBD1 (6 bases). Trimming pared 2 bases from V and 1 base from J, leaving 10 bases between. Germline values: CDR1 LNHDA, CDR2 SQIVND (reference sequence). This CDR3 spans 15 amino acids. DNA of the CDR3: TGTGCCAGTAGTATACCACAGGGTGGCACAGATACGCAGTATTTT. This sequence encodes CASSIPQGGTDTQYF.

Only a few counts were recorded for this clone. The V call is TRBV11-2, the J call TRBJ1-5; weak D call: TRBD1 (6 bases). Germline values: CDR1 SGHAT, CDR2 FQNNGV. This CDR3 is 13 amino acids long. V was pared by 4 bases and J by 2 bases, with 6 bases between. The CDR3 is CASSSGGNQPQHF. The CDR3 DNA reads TGTGCCAGCAGCTCAGGGGGCAATCAGCCCCAGCATTTT.

The rearrangement uses TRBV3-1 (or the pseudogene TRBV3-2) and TRBJ2-3; 11 positions match TRBD2. Trimming at V came to 6 bases and at J to 2 bases, leaving 4 bases not matched to a gene. The length of the CDR3 is 15 residues. CDR1 and CDR2 (germline): LGHDT, YNNKEL (reference sequence). The CDR3 DNA reads as TGTGCCAGCAGTGGACTAGCGGGCACCACAGATACGCAGTATTTT. As protein: CASSGLAGTTDTQYF.

The V gene is TRBV7-2, the J gene TRBJ1-2, with unresolved D. V was clipped by 3 bases and J by 9 bases, with 14 bases between them. Germline values: CDR1 SGHTA, CDR2 FQGNSA. The CDR3 consists of 13 residues. In DNA, the CDR3 is TGTGCCAGCAGCTTGGAGGAGGGAGGGCGCTACACCTTC. Protein sequence: CASSLEEGGRYTF.

This rearrangement joins TRBV7-3 to TRBJ2-3; tentatively, D is TRBD2 (6 bases). This CDR3 is built from 14 residues. Per the germline V gene, CDR1 is SGHTA and CDR2 is FQGTGA. Trimming removed 2 bases at V and 6 bases at J, with 12 bases between. The CDR3 sequence is CASSLVGGGDTQYF. The CDR3 nucleotides read TGTGCCAGCAGCTTAGTTGGCGGAGGGGATACGCAGTATTTT.

V gene TRBV28 combines with J gene TRBJ2-7, with D possibly being TRBD1 (5 bases). Per germline, CDR1 MDHEN and CDR2 SYDVKM. The CDR3 runs 13 residues. With 4 bases removed from V and 1 base from J, the gap between germline ends came to 8 bases. In nucleotides, the CDR3 is TGTGCCAGCAGTTCCAGGGATTCCTACGAGCAGTACTTC. Its protein product is CASSSRDSYEQYF.

This rearrangement joins TRBV2 to TRBJ1-5, with unresolved D. The germline gives CDR1 SNHLY, CDR2 FYNNEI. CDR3 length equals 15 residues. Trimming left V 2 bases short and J 0 bases short, with 8 bases between. The CDR3 DNA reads as TGTGCCAGCAGTGAATCGCGGTATAGCAATCAGCCCCAGCATTTT. Protein product: CASSESRYSNQPQHF.

V is TRBV7-2 and J is TRBJ1-5; D gene unclear. The CDR3 sequence is 13 residues long. Germline-derived CDR1 and CDR2 are SGHTA and FQGNSA. Trimming pared 7 bases from V and 7 bases from J, leaving 14 bases between. The chain's CDR3 is CASTSAAYQPQHF. CDR3 coding DNA: TGTGCCAGCACCTCCGCCGCCTACCAGCCCCAGCATTTT.

This clone was recorded only once. This rearrangement joins TRBV5-1 to TRBJ2-2, with 11 bases aligning to TRBD2. The CDR3 totals 15 residues. Germline V lookup: CDR1 SGHRS, CDR2 YFSETQ. The trim removed 4 bases at V and 5 bases at J, leaving 4 bases unmatched. CDR3 in amino acids: CASSRTSGSTGELFF. The CDR3 region has the DNA TGCGCCAGCAGCCGAACTAGCGGGAGTACCGGGGAGCTGTTTTTT.

This clone was observed a few times. The chain recombines TRBV19 with TRBJ1-1; 10 bases fit TRBD1. This CDR3 is 12 amino acids long. Unmatched junction bases numbered 2, after V lost 9 bases and J lost 4 bases. Per germline, CDR1 LNHDA and CDR2 SQIVND (reference sequence). The CDR3 loop reads CASRDRGTEAFF. As DNA, the CDR3 is TGTGCCAGCCGGGACAGGGGCACTGAAGCTTTCTTT.

V is TRBV9 and J is TRBJ2-5; the D gene is possibly TRBD1 (5 bases). The V gene's germline CDR1 is SGDLS and CDR2 YYNGEE. The CDR3 is made up of 15 amino acids. V was trimmed by 0 bases and J by 4 bases, leaving 13 bases between them. The CDR3 nucleotides are TGTGCCAGCAGCGTAGCGGCAGGGAAGGGAGAGACCCAGTACTTC. Translating gives CASSVAAGKGETQYF.

This clone was seen just once. The chain uses TRBV12-3 or TRBV12-4 and TRBJ2-7; TRBD2 is a possible D gene (6 bases). With 5 bases removed from V and 5 bases from J, the gap between germline ends came to 7 bases. The CDR3 spans 11 residues. The CDR3 here is CASSRLDEQYF. The CDR3 DNA sequence: TGTGCCAGCAGTAGACTAGACGAGCAGTACTTC.

The chain recombines TRBV7-2 with TRBJ2-1; D is unclear. The CDR3 has 16 amino acids. Germline CDR1 reads SGHTA; CDR2 reads FQGNSA. V lost 1 base and J 4 bases, leaving 14 bases between the germline ends. CDR3 in amino acids: CASSLDSRVLYNEQFF. In nucleotides, the CDR3 is TGTGCCAGCAGCTTAGATTCCCGGGTGTTATACAATGAGCAGTTCTTC.

This chain joins TRBV7-2 and TRBJ2-3; 8 bases align to TRBD1. The CDR3 consists of 16 residues. Trimming removed 5 bases from V and 4 bases from J; junction bases left unmatched: 11. CDR1 and CDR2 from the germline V gene are SGHTA and FQGNSA. This CDR3 reads CASSVGQGRGSDTQYF. In DNA, the CDR3 is TGTGCCAGCAGCGTCGGACAGGGAAGAGGGTCAGATACGCAGTATTTT.

The genes are TRBV19 and TRBJ2-6, with TRBD2 matching 10 bases. The CDR3 is made up of 18 amino acids. The ends lost 7 bases at V and 4 bases at J; junction bases unmatched: 13. Germline CDR1 and CDR2: LNHDA and SQIVND (reference sequence). CDR3 DNA sequence: TGTGCCAGTACCACCCTAGCGGGAGTAGGGAGGGGGGCCAACGTCCTGACTTTC. Translation gives CASTTLAGVGRGANVLTF.

Here the CDR3 reads CASSRANIPGDEQFF. The CDR3 region has the DNA TGTGCCAGTAGTCGGGCCAACATACCGGGGGATGAGCAGTTCTTC. J is TRBJ2-1 and V is TRBV19, with D possibly TRBD2 on 6 matching bases. The CDR3 covers 15 residues. Trimming cost V 5 bases and J 8 bases, with 19 bases left between them. Germline V gene sequence: CDR1 LNHDA, CDR2 SQIVND (reference sequence).

This sequence joins TRBV4-2 and TRBJ1-3; D remains ambiguous. V lost 0 bases and J lost 9, with 15 bases in between. The CDR3 contains 15 residues. Germline assignment: CDR1 LGHNA and CDR2 YNFKEQ. The CDR3 nucleotides read TGTGCCAGCAGCCAAGACGTTACAGCTTTGGGCACCATATATTTT. The encoded protein is CASSQDVTALGTIYF.

The chain combines TRBV18 with TRBJ1-4; 9 nucleotides match TRBD1. Germline CDR1 reads KGHSH; CDR2 reads LQKENI. The CDR3 consists of 16 residues. The junction had 10 bases not matched to a gene; V was cut back by 3 bases and J by 8 bases. The CDR3 DNA reads TGTGCCAGCTCACCTAAAAGACAGGGGGTCCAGGAAAAACTGTTTTTT. Protein: CASSPKRQGVQEKLFF.

The chain joins TRBV19 to TRBJ2-4; possibly TRBD1 for D (6 bases). Trimming removed 11 bases at V and 0 bases at J, with 20 bases between. This CDR3 is built from 16 residues. Germline V gene sequence: CDR1 LNHDA, CDR2 SQIVND (reference sequence). In nucleotides, the CDR3 is TGTGCCTCCGCGGACAGAAAAGGATTAGCCAAAAACATTCAGTACTTC. It yields the protein CASADRKGLAKNIQYF.

This chain connects TRBV3-1 (or the pseudogene TRBV3-2) to TRBJ2-5; D may be TRBD1 (5 bases). The length of the CDR3 is 14 residues. Germline V lookup: CDR1 LGHDT, CDR2 YNNKEL (reference sequence). V was pared by 2 bases and J by 3 bases, with 10 bases between. CDR3 protein: CASSQRVGEETQYF. Written as DNA, the CDR3 is TGTGCCAGCAGCCAAAGGGTAGGGGAAGAGACCCAGTACTTC.

A few counts support this clone. The J gene is TRBJ1-1, the V gene TRBV20-1; D is ambiguous. The V and J ends lost 0 bases and 7 bases respectively, with 6 bases between them. Germline CDR1 is DFQATT and CDR2 is SNEGSKA (reference sequence). The CDR3 sequence is 11 residues long. The CDR3 sequence: CSARDADEAFF. CDR3 nucleotide sequence: TGCAGTGCTAGAGATGCGGATGAAGCTTTCTTT.